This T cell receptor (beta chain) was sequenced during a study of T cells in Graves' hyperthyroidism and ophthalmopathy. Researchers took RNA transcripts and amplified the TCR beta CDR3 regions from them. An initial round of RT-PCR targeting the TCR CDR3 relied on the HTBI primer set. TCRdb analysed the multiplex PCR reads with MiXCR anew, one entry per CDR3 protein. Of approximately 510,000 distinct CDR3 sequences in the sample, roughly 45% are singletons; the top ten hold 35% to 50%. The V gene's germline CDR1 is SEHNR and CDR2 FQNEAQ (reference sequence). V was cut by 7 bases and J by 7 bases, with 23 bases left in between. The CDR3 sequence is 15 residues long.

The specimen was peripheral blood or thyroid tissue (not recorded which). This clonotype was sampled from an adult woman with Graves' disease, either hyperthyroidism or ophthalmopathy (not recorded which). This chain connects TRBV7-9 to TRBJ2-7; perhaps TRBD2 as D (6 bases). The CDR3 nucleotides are TGTGCCAGCACCCCCGGTTGGCGGGGCGTCTGGGAGCAGTACTTC. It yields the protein CASTPGWRGVWEQYF.